This T cell receptor beta chain was captured by sequencing in a study of radiotherapy plus CTLA-4 blockade in lung cancer. Patients with chemo-refractory metastatic non-small-cell lung cancer received focal radiation plus CTLA-4 blockade with ipilimumab. Per the germline V gene, CDR1 is SGDLS and CDR2 is YYNGEE. Trimming removed 3 bases from V and 3 bases from J, with 12 bases in between. The CDR3 has 15 amino acids. Assay: immunoSEQ multiplex PCR; the TCRdb copy retains only in-frame clones and omits some. The table records about 60,000 clones, about 80% of them present only once. The TCR comes from a human donor with non-small cell lung cancer who had a partial response to radiotherapy plus ipilimumab. This chain joins TRBV9 and TRBJ1-4; no reliable D call. The sample consisted of peripheral blood, taken from a patient treated with radiotherapy plus ipilimumab. The CDR3 is CASSAGEGANEKLFF. CDR3 DNA sequence: TGTGCCAGCAGCGCTGGGGAGGGAGCTAATGAAAAACTGTTTTTT.